This TCR beta chain is from a study of graft-versus-host responses after intestinal transplantation. Study-wide context: Anti-thymocyte globulin induction was given to all recipients, followed by tacrolimus and steroids for 3 to 4 years. General study points: Declines in HvG clones occurring early post-transplant were associated with peak circulating GvH clone levels. Some GvH clones were seen earlier in gut or blood, suggesting intestinal origin.

Remarks on this clone: Its target is unknown.

The starting material, graft tissue, was processed to release intraepithelial and lamina propria lymphocytes. The protocol was immunoSEQ multiplex PCR, while the TCRdb copy is restricted to in-frame clones and leaves out a portion. The sample lists about 16,000 clones, 75% to 85% occurring once. V shed 5 bases, J shed 5 bases, and the junction held 8 bases outside the gene matches. In germline, CDR1 is MNHEY, CDR2 SVGAGI. The CDR3 length is 14 residues. The V gene is TRBV6-5, the J gene TRBJ2-5; 7 bases align to TRBD2. The receptor was derived from a human patient who received an intestinal transplant, so some T cells may come from the graft donor. The source was ileum tissue, collected 104 days after intestinal transplant. The CDR3 DNA reads as TGTGCCAGCAGTGAAAACTGGGGAGGGGAGACCCAGTACTTC. Protein sequence: CASSENWGGETQYF.